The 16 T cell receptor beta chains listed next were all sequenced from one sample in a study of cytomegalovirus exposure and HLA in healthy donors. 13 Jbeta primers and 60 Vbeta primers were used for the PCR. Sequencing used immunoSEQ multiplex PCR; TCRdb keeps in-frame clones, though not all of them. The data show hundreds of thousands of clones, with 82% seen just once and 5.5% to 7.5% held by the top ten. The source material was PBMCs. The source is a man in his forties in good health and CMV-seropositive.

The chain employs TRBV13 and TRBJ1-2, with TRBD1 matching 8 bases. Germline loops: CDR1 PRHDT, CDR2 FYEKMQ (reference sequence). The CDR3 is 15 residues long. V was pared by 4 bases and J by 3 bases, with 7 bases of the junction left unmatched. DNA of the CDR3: TGTGCCAGCAGCTCAGACAGGGGCGAGGACTATGGCTACACCTTC. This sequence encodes CASSSDRGEDYGYTF.

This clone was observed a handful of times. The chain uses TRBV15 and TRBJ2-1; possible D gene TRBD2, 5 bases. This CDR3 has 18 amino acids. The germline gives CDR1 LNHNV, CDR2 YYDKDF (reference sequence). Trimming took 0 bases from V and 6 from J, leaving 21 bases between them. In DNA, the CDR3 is TGTGCCACCAGCAGAGATTCGGGAAGCCGCTTGACCTCCAATGAGCAGTTCTTC. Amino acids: CATSRDSGSRLTSNEQFF.

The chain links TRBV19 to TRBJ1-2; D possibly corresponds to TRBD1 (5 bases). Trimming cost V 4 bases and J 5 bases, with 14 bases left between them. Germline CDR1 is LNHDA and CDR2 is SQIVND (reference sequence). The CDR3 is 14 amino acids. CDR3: CASSTPDSSYGYTF. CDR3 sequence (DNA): TGTGCCAGTAGTACCCCCGACAGCTCGTATGGCTACACCTTC.

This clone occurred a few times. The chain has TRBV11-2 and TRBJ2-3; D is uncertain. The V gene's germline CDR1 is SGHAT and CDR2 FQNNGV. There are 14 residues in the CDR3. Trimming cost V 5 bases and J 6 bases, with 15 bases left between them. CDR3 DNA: TGTGCCAGCAGCCGCCTCGGAGTCGGGGATACGCAGTATTTT. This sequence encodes CASSRLGVGDTQYF.

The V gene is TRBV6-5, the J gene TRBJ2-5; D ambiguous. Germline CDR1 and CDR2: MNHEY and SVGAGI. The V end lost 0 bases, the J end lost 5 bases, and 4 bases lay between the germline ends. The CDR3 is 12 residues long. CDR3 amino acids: CASSYSRETQYF. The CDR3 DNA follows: TGTGCCAGCAGTTACTCACGGGAGACCCAGTACTTC.

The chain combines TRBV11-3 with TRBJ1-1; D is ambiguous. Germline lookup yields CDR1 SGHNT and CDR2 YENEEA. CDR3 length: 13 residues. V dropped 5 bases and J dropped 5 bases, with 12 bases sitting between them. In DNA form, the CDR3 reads TGTGCCAGCAGCCGGCGCGGTTGGACTGAAGCTTTCTTT. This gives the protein CASSRRGWTEAFF.

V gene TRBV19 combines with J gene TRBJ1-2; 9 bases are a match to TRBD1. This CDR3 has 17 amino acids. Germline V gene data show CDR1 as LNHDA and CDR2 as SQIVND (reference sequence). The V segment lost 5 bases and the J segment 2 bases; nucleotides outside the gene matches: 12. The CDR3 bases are TGTGCCAGTAGTGCAAACAGGGGGCCTATCATCAACTATGGCTACACCTTC. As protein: CASSANRGPIINYGYTF.

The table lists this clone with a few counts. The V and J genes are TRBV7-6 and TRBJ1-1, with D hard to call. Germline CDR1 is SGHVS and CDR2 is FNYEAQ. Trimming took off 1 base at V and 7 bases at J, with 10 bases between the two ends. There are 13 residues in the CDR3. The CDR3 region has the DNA TGTGCCAGCAGCTTAGGGGTCGGGGTTGAAGCTTTCTTT. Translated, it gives CASSLGVGVEAFF.

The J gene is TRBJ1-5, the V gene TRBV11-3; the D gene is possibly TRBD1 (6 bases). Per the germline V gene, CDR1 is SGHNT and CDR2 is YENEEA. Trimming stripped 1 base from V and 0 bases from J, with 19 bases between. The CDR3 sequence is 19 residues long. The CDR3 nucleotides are TGTGCCAGCAGCTTAGGTCCCCGGACAGACTTCTATAGCAATCAGCCCCAGCATTTT. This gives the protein CASSLGPRTDFYSNQPQHF.

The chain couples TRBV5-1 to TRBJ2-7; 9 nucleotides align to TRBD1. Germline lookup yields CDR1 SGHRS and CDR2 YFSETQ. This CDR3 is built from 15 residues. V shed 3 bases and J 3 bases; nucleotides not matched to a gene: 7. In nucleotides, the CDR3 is TGCGCCAGCAGCTCCGGGACAGGGATTCTCTACGAGCAGTACTTC. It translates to CASSSGTGILYEQYF.

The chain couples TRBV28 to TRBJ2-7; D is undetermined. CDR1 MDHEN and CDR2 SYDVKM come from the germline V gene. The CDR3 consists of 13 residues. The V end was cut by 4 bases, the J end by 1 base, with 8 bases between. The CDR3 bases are TGTGCCAGCAGTTCGACACCTTCCTACGAGCAGTACGTC. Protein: CASSSTPSYEQYV.

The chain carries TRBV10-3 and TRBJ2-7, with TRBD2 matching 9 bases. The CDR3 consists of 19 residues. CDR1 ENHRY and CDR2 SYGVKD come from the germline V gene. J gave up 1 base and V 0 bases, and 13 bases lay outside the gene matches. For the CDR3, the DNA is TGTGCCATCAGTGAGTCGACTGGCCTAGCGGGACTGAATTCCTACGAGCAGTACTTC. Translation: CAISESTGLAGLNSYEQYF.

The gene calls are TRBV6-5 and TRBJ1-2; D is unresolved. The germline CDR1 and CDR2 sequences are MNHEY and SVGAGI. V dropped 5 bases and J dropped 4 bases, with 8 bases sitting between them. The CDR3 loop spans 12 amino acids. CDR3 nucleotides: TGTGCCAGCAGTGAATCAGTCTATGGCTACACCTTC. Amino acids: CASSESVYGYTF.

CDR3: CASSLDPGNSGNTIYF. The CDR3 nucleotides are TGCGCCAGCAGCTTGGACCCGGGAAACTCTGGAAACACCATATATTTT. The chain uses TRBV5-1 and TRBJ1-3, with D hard to call. The CDR3 covers 16 residues. Germline V CDR1 and CDR2: SGHRS, YFSETQ. The germline V and J ends were trimmed by 0 bases and 0 bases, with 10 bases remaining between them.

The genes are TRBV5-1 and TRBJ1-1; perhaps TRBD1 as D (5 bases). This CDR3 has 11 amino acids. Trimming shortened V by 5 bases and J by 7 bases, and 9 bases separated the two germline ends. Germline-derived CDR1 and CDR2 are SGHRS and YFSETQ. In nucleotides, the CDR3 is TGCGCCAGCAGTACAGGAGTTGAAGCTTTCTTT. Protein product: CASSTGVEAFF.

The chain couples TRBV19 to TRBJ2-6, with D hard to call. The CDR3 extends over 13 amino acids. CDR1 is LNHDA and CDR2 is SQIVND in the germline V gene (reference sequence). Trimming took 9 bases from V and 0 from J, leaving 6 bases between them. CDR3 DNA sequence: TGTGCCAGCGTCCCCTCTGGGGCCAACGTCCTGACTTTC. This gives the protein CASVPSGANVLTF.